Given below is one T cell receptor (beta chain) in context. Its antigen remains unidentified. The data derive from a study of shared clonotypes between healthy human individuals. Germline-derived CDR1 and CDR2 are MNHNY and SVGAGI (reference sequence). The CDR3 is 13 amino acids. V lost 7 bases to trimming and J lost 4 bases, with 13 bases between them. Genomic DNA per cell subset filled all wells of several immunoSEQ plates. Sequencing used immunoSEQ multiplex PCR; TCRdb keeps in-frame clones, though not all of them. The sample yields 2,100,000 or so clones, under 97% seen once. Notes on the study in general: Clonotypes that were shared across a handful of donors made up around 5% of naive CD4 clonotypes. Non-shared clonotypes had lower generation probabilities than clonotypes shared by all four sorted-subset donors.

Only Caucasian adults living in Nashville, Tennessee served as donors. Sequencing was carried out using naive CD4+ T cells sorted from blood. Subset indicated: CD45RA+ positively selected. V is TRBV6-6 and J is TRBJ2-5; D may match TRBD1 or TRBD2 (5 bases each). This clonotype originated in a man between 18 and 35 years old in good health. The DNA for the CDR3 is TGTGCCAGCACCTCAGGGAGCGGAGAGACCCAGTACTTC. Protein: CASTSGSGETQYF.